This T cell receptor beta chain was documented in a study of early stage breast cancer tumors (dated by TCRdb to 2016 to 2017). About the full investigation: Of the approximately 15 invasive breast tumors, around twelve were found to be estrogen receptor-positive, progesterone receptor-positive and HER2-negative. About 65% of the 12 ER+/PR+/HER2- tumors were invasive ductal carcinomas, while the other four were invasive lobular carcinomas. On average, each sample got about 10-fold read coverage. The samples as a whole yielded roughly 2,700,000 detected templates, corresponding to roughly 1.1 million unique clonotypes.

Study-wide conclusions, independent of this receptor: Enriched TCRB sequences shared across patients were found to be mostly commonly generated sequences that were unlikely to play an important role in the tumor microenvironment. Repertoires from blood resembled normal breast more closely than tumor, and using blood as a reference for each tissue separated tumor from normal in about 85% of the 16 patients. Because the cohort was small, a breakdown by tumor subtype could not be done. Compared with adjacent normal breast tissue, tumors had around 2.6-fold higher T cell density and higher clonality. Bulk genomic DNA sequencing of unsorted cells missed chain pairing and functional markers such as CD4, CD8 and FOXP3.

The study profiled bulk TCR beta-chain repertoires in matched peripheral blood, tumor and adjacent normal breast tissue taken from approximately 15 patients with early-stage breast cancer. Before surgery, about 5-11 mL of whole blood was collected in EDTA tubes and processed within 2 hours. Ficoll-Paque centrifugation in SepMate-50 tubes was used to isolate peripheral blood mononuclear cells. For storage in liquid nitrogen, PBMCs were cryopreserved as aliquots of about 1.9 to 4 million cells in approximately 90% FBS with approximately 10% DMSO. The Qiagen AllPrep DNA/RNA Mini kit was used to extract genomic DNA. Each sample was amplified as two independent genomic DNA replicates: approximately 550 ng for blood and roughly 1.4 ug for tumor or normal breast. TCRB sequencing of genomic DNA was carried out with the ImmunoSeq Intro kit according to the manufacturer's instructions. The multiplex PCR ran for roughly 29 cycles using proprietary primers and spike-in control sequences for absolute quantification. Single-end 150-bp reads were used to sequence an 87-bp fragment spanning the CDR3 and the flanking V and J genes. Seven samples, with two replicates for each sample, were multiplexed per lane of an Illumina MiSeq using version 3.0 chemistry. The authors' pipeline ran thus. The vendor's proprietary pipeline handled the raw data processing, merging both replicates into a single result for each sample. A clonotype was defined as productive rearrangements that share the same V-gene family, CDR3 amino acid sequence and J-gene segment. Clonality was computed as 1 minus the normalized Shannon entropy (Pielou evenness) of TCRB abundances. T cell density was estimated as total templates divided by the number of input cells, with the number of input cells inferred from the DNA input amount. Total repertoire diversity and clonality were estimated with Recon using default parameters. A clonotype was considered tumor-enriched if its abundance in tumor exceeded 0.1% and was at least 32-fold higher than its abundance in normal breast. Entries here come from immuneACCESS through TCRdb and include only in-frame sequences with V and J called. Some clones fail to appear in such tables; in the studies checked, an unresolved V gene covers under half of the shortfall, and the cause of the remainder is unknown. V and J calls and clone size are copied from that table; D and trimming were computed from the DNA. In all, the sample holds tens of thousands of clones, and around 80% of those were seen once. The ten largest clones capture approximately 3.6% of the sample.

This clone was detected only once. Its antigen is not yet known. No base quality information exists; no much larger clone differs at one position. The germline V gene (reference sequence) specifies SEHNR as CDR1 and FQNEAQ as CDR2. The V end loses 1 base and the J end loses 10 bases, and a stretch of 16 bases separates them. The CDR3 sequence holds 14 residues, the cysteine and phenylalanine included. This entry keeps only the CDR3 DNA: 42 bases, framed from base 1. Material for sequencing was blood. The source is a person under 45 with breast cancer. The chain joins TRBV7-9 to TRBJ1-1; confidence is insufficient to name the D gene. CDR3 region: CASSLETTSWGAFF. The DNA sequence is given as TGTGCCAGCAGCTTAGAAACGACTTCCTGGGGAGCTTTCTTT.